This entry lists 2 T cell receptor beta chains sequenced from one sample in a study of cytomegalovirus exposure and HLA in healthy donors. 13 Jbeta primers and 60 Vbeta primers were used for the PCR. Data came from immunoSEQ multiplex PCR; TCRdb stores just in-frame clones and leaves some out. The data show some 100,000 clones, 55% to 75% seen once. Sample: PBMCs. These receptors came from a woman in her sixties or seventies in good health and CMV-seropositive.

This clone was counted between two and nine times. The rearrangement joins TRBV30 to TRBJ1-2; 7 bases are shared with TRBD1. The CDR3 is 12 residues long. CDR1 and CDR2 from the germline V gene are GTSNPN and SVGIG (reference sequence). V gave up 4 bases and J gave up 8 bases; unmatched junction bases: 7. The CDR3 reads CAWMGTVQGYTF. The CDR3 nucleotides read TGTGCCTGGATGGGGACAGTCCAAGGCTACACCTTC.

This chain joins TRBV7-8 and TRBJ1-1; the D gene is possibly TRBD1 (6 bases). The CDR3 covers 17 residues. V dropped 5 bases and J dropped 0 bases, with 19 bases sitting between them. The germline V gene has CDR1 SGHVS and CDR2 FQNEAQ. The CDR3 coding sequence is TGTGCCAGCAGCAAAAACTTACGTCAGGGGATGAACACTGAAGCTTTCTTT. Amino acids: CASSKNLRQGMNTEAFF. Full variable domain (rest looked up from reference TRBV7-8 and TRBJ1-1): GAGVSQSPRYKVAKRGQDVALRCDPISGHVSLFWYQQALGQGPEFLTYFQNEAQLDKSGLPSDRFFAERPEGSVSTLKIQRTQQEDSAVYLCASSKNLRQGMNTEAFFGQGTRLTVV.